A selection of T cell receptor beta chains follows, all from one sample in a study of response to subunit inactivated influenza vaccine. TCRdb itself ran the RT-PCR reads through MiXCR, one entry per CDR3 protein. The data show roughly 460,000 distinct CDR3 sequences, around 9.9% seen once. This specimen was PBMCs from blood, taken roughly 47 days after vaccination. These receptors originate from a man in his fifties who received an inactivated influenza vaccine. CDR3s include the opening cysteine and the closing phenylalanine or tryptophan. Fields, in order: V gene, J gene, D gene, clone size, CDR3 DNA, CDR3 protein. A D gene is named only where the DNA matches it firmly. Some rows mark clone size as missing; the rest say once, few, many or name a class of expanded clone.

>TRBV5-5|TRBJ2-7|-|few
TGTGCCAGCAGCTTGGGGGGGCCGCCAGAGCAGTACTTC
CASSLGGPPEQYF
>TRBV6-4|TRBJ1-2|TRBD1|-
TGTGCCAGCAGTACCGAGACAGGGGCCGTCTCTGGCTACACCTTC
CASSTETGAVSGYTF
>TRBV20-1|TRBJ1-4|TRBD1|-
TGCAGTGCCCTCGACAGGGAAAATGAAAAACTGTTTTTT
CSALDRENEKLFF
>TRBV29-1|TRBJ2-3|TRBD1|many
TGCAGCGTTGACGGCGTGACAGGGCCGCATACGCAGTATTTT
CSVDGVTGPHTQYF
>TRBV29-1|TRBJ2-1|TRBD1|-
TGCAGCGCCCCCAAGACAGGGGGCAATGAGCAGTTCTTC
CSAPKTGGNEQFF
>TRBV9|TRBJ2-6|-|few
TGTGCCAGCGGAGAGTCCCGCTCTGGGGCCAACGTCCTGACTTTC
CASGESRSGANVLTF
>TRBV6-2/TRBV6-3|TRBJ2-3|TRBD2|few
TGTGCCAGCAGTTGGTCAACTAGCGGGAGGAGCCGGAGCACAGATACGCAGTATTTT
CASSWSTSGRSRSTDTQYF
>TRBV7-9|TRBJ2-3|-|-
TGTGCCAGCAGCCCCCGTTTCAGGGGAATTGGGGCAGATACGCAGTATTTT
CASSPRFRGIGADTQYF
>TRBV20-1|TRBJ2-1|-|many
TGCAGTGCTAGAGTGAACGAGCAGTTCTTC
CSARVNEQFF
>TRBV6-1|TRBJ2-7|TRBD1|-
TGTGCCAGTGTTTCGGGACAGGGGATCTACGAGCAGTACTTC
CASVSGQGIYEQYF
>TRBV20-1|TRBJ2-3|-|many
TGCAGTGCTAGGGAACTAGGGGATGGCACAGATACGCAGTATTTT
CSARELGDGTDTQYF
>TRBV25-1|TRBJ1-4|-|-
TGTGCCAGCAGTGAATCGGGCAGGGTAGAGGAAAAACTGTTTTTT
CASSESGRVEEKLFF
>TRBV6-2/TRBV6-3|TRBJ2-7|-|many
TGTGCCAGCAGTTACACCGCCCGGAGGGAACAGTACTTC
CASSYTARREQYF
>TRBV4-3|TRBJ2-1|-|many
TGCGCCAGCAGCCAAGGCGGTATCATGAGCTACAATGAGCAGTTCTTC
CASSQGGIMSYNEQFF
>TRBV12-3/TRBV12-4|TRBJ2-5|TRBD1|-
TGTGCCAGCAGTGGGGGTTCAGCAGGGGGCATCCAAGAGACCCAGTACTTC
CASSGGSAGGIQETQYF
>TRBV4-3|TRBJ2-2|-|many
TGCGCCAGCAGCCAAGATTCCAGGGGAGTCAAGGGTGTAACCGGGGAGCTGTTTTTT
CASSQDSRGVKGVTGELFF
>TRBV7-9|TRBJ2-3|-|-
TGTGCCAGCAGCCGGGGGCGAAGGCTAGCGGTCACAGATACGCAGTATTTT
CASSRGRRLAVTDTQYF
>TRBV2|TRBJ2-1|-|few
TGTGCCAGCAGTGAAGCGCTTGGGCCAGGAGTTTACAATGAGCAGTTCTTC
CASSEALGPGVYNEQFF
>TRBV5-6|TRBJ2-1|-|many
TGTGCCAGCAGCTTGTGGCGGGGAGACACTTACAATGAGCAGTTCTTC
CASSLWRGDTYNEQFF
>TRBV12-3/TRBV12-4|TRBJ1-4|-|-
TGTGCCAGCAGTTTCGTAGGCACTAATGAAAAACTGTTTTTT
CASSFVGTNEKLFF
>TRBV9|TRBJ2-1|-|-
TGTGCCAGCAGCGCTTGGACTTCATACAATGAGCAGTTCTTC
CASSAWTSYNEQFF
>TRBV7-2|TRBJ2-1|-|many
TGTGCCAGCAGCTTAGCAGGGGGGCCAGGGCAGTTCTTC
CASSLAGGPGQFF
>TRBV20-1|TRBJ2-7|TRBD2|few
TGCAGTGCTCCTAAGACTAGCGGGACTTACGAGCAGTACTTC
CSAPKTSGTYEQYF
>TRBV2|TRBJ2-7|-|-
TGTGCCAGCAGTTTTTTCGGGGTAGGAGGGGCGCCCTACAAGCAGTACTTC
CASSFFGVGGAPYKQYF
>TRBV9|TRBJ1-3|-|-
TGTGCCAGCAGCGCGCGAGGGGACCCCTCTGGAAACACCATATATTTT
CASSARGDPSGNTIYF
>TRBV27|TRBJ1-5|TRBD1|few
TGTGCCAGCAGTTTGACAGGGATCAATCAGCCCCAGCATTTT
CASSLTGINQPQHF
>TRBV7-2|TRBJ2-3|TRBD2|-
TGTGCCAGCCGTCGGGGGGGGGTTCCAGATACGCAGTATTTT
CASRRGGVPDTQYF
>TRBV4-1|TRBJ2-3|-|-
TGCGCCAGCAGCCAAGACTCATCAGGGGAAGGACGAGATACGCAGTATTTT
CASSQDSSGEGRDTQYF
>TRBV5-1|TRBJ2-1|-|few
TGCGCCAGCAGCTTGGATGGGTCACCCCCCAATGAGCAGTTCTTC
CASSLDGSPPNEQFF
>TRBV28|TRBJ2-7|-|-
TGTGCCAGCAGTTTATATTCAGAGGGGGGCTCCTACGAGCAGTACTTC
CASSLYSEGGSYEQYF
>TRBV6-1|TRBJ2-7|-|-
TGTGCCAGCAGTACCTTAGCGGACTCCTACGAGCAGTACTTC
CASSTLADSYEQYF
>TRBV20-1|TRBJ1-5|-|many
-
CSVPVLGNQPQHF
>TRBV7-8|TRBJ2-7|-|-
TGTGCCAGCAGCTTAGCGACGTTGGGCGGTGCGGCGGGGAGCTCCTACGAGCAGTACTTC
CASSLATLGGAAGSSYEQYF